The present T cell receptor beta chain was sequenced within a study of cytomegalovirus exposure and HLA in healthy donors. The study ran its PCR with 60 Vbeta and 13 Jbeta primers. TCRdb's table, derived via immunoSEQ multiplex PCR, lists solely in-frame clones and lacks some. The sample holds about 140,000 clones, around 84% seen once. General study findings and limits: Some V segments could not be told apart, so they were left out, TRBV6-2 and TRBV6-3 among them. Earlier results showed most TCR beta V segments being productive about 87% or about 30% of the time.

About this clone: The antigen remains unidentified.

V was cut by 4 bases and J by 1 base, with 15 bases left in between. The CDR3 runs 17 residues. Germline V gives CDR1 SGHKS, CDR2 YYEKEE (reference sequence). The J gene is TRBJ2-6, the V gene TRBV5-5, with D possibly matching TRBD2 (5 bases). This sequence originates from a man aged 50 or older in good health and CMV-seronegative. Sequenced material: PBMCs. CDR3 residues: CASSPGSLVSGANVLTF. The CDR3 region has the DNA TGTGCCAGCAGCCCAGGCTCACTAGTTTCTGGGGCCAACGTCCTGACTTTC.